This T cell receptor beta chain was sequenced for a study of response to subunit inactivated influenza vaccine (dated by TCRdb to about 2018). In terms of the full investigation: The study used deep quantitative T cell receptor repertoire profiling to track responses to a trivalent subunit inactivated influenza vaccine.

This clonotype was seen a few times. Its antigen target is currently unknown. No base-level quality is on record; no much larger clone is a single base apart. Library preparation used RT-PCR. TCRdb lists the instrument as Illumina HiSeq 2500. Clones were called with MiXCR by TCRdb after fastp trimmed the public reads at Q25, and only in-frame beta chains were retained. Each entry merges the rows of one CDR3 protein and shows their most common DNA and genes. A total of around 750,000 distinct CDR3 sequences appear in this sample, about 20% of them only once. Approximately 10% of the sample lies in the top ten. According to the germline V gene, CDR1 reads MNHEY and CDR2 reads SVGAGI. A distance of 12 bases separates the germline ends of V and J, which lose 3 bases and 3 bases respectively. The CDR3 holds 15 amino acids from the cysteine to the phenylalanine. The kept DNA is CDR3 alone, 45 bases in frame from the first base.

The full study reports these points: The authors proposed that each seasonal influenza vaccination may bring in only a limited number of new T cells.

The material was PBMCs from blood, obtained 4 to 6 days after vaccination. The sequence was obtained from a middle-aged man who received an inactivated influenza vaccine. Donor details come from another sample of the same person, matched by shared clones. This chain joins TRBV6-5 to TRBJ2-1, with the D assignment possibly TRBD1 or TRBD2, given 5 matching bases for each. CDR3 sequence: CASSYEGTGYNEQFF. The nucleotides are TGTGCCAGCAGTTATGAGGGGACCGGCTACAATGAGCAGTTCTTC.